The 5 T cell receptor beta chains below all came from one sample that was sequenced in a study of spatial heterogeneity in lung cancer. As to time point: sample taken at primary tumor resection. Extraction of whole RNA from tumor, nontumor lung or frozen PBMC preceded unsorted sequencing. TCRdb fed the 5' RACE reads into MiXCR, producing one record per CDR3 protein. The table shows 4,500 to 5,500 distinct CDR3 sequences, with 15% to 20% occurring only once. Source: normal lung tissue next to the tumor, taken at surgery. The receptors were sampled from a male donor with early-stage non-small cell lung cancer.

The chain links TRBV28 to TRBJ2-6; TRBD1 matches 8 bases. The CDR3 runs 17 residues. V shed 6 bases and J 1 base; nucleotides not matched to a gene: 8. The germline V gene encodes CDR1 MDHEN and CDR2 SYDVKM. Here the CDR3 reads CASRPGQGKSGANVLTF. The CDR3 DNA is TGTGCCAGCAGACCAGGACAGGGTAAATCTGGGGCCAACGTCCTGACTTTC.

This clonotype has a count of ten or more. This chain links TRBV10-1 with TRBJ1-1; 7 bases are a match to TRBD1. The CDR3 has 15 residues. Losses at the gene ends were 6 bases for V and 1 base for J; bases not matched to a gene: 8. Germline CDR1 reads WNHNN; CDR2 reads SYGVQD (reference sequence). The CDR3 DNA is TGCGCCAGCAGAGGTGACAGGGATCGGAACACTGAAGCTTTCTTT. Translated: CASRGDRDRNTEAFF.

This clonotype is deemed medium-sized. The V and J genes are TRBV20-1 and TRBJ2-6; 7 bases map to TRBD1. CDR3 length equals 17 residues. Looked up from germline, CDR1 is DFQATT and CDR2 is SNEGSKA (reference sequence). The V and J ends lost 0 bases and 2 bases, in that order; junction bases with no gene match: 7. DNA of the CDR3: TGCAGTGCTAGAGATCGACAGGGTGAAGCTGGGGCCAACGTCCTGACTTTC. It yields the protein CSARDRQGEAGANVLTF.

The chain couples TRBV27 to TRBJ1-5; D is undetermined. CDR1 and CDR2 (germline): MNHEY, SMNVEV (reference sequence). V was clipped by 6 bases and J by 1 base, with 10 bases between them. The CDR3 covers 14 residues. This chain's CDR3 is CASSHVGSNQPQHF. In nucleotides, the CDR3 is TGTGCCAGCAGCCACGTCGGCAGCAATCAGCCCCAGCATTTT.

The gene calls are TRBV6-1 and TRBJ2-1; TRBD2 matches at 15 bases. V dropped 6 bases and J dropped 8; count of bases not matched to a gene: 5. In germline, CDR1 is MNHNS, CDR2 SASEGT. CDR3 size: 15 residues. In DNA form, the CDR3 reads TGTGCCAGCAGCAGGACTAGCGGGGGGGCAGATGAGCAGTTCTTC. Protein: CASSRTSGGADEQFF.